The entry below describes one T cell receptor (beta chain). This clone was picked up a small number of times. Its antigen remains unidentified. No much larger clone exists at a distance of one base, and base qualities are not known. The data originate from a study of PD-1 blockade in classical Hodgkin lymphoma (dated by TCRdb to the early 2020s). About the investigation overall: Nivolumab dosing was 3 mg/kg intravenously every 2 weeks, continuing until either disease progression or unacceptable toxicity. A peripheral blood immune signature of response to PD-1 blockade in classical Hodgkin lymphoma was defined using TCR beta sequencing and CyTOF.

Reading the label with the study, this specimen's time point is: cycle 1 day 1 (C1D1), immediately before nivolumab initiation. Every trial patient had relapsed following autologous stem cell transplantation, and prior brentuximab vedotin exposure was what differed among cohorts A, B and C. Magnetic negative selection with a Miltenyi CD4+ T cell isolation kit was used to purify CD4+ T cells from thawed PBMCs. The trial cohort included fewer than 60 patients with relapsed/refractory classical Hodgkin lymphoma, and each patient had a best overall response of complete response, partial response or progressive disease. Trial patients were treated with single-agent nivolumab in the multi-cohort phase II CheckMate 205 trial. An independent review committee assessed best overall response using the 2007 International Working Group response criteria. Trial PBMCs were collected immediately before nivolumab initiation (C1D1) and during therapy at cycle 2 day 1 and cycle 4 day 1. Peripheral blood was collected in 8 mL Vacutainer Cell Preparation Tubes, from which PBMCs were isolated by centrifugation and then cryopreserved. Purified CD4+ and CD8+ fractions were prepared only for cases with an additional available PBMC sample. Magnetically labelled cells were removed on LS columns in a quadroMACS separator, and the flow-through was retained as the purified fraction.

Genomic DNA was isolated using the Qiagen DNeasy kit from unsorted PBMCs as well as from negatively selected CD4+ and CD8+ fractions. Using primers that anneal to V and J segments, immunoSEQ multiplex PCR amplified the TCR beta CDR3 regions. Amplification bias was minimized using a synthetic immune receptor repertoire, and residual bias was removed computationally after sequencing. From the authors' description of their analysis: Custom Python scripts were used to quantify repertoire diversity as the Shannon entropy index. Unsorted, CD4+ and CD8+ repertoires were analyzed separately, except in combined analyses where CD4+ and CD8+ sequences were merged in silico. Clonal expansion was defined as at least a 2-fold frequency increase after treatment relative to C1D1, with a pseudocount of 0.5 for undetected baseline clones. Clones with 0 or 1 copy at C1D1 were defined as singleton clones, while clones with 2 or more copies were defined as non-singleton clones. By matching protein sequences in sorted samples from the same patient, clones expanded in unsorted samples were annotated as CD4+, CD8+ or unknown. Diversity changes from C1D1 to C4D1 were tested in paired samples using Wilcoxon tests. This is the immuneACCESS table as TCRdb keeps it, with only in-frame sequences that have V and J called. A part of the clones is gone; compared with another copy, unresolved V genes explain less than half, and the rest is unexplained. The DNA was the basis for D and trimming; V, J and clone size are from that table. The sample yields 25,000 to 35,000 clones; approximately 85% were counted once. Of the sample, roughly 2.3% is held by the ten largest clones.

Overall results and qualifications from the work: Trial patients achieving complete response had baseline diversity similar to newly diagnosed patients, whereas partial responders and progressors had significantly lower diversity. Baseline TCR diversity was reported as lower in newly diagnosed patients than in healthy donors, and lower still in relapsed/refractory patients. The study covered only a single clinical trial cohort, and the causes of the repertoire differences, possibly disease activity or prior therapy, were still not defined. A significant rise by C4D1 was seen in CD4+ but not CD8+ TCR diversity (p=0.0027 vs p=0.16), with the rise being most apparent in complete responders (p=0.02). Patients starting nivolumab less than 1 year after ASCT had lower diversity and were excluded from later analyses to avoid confounding by immune reconstitution.

The CDR3 holds 14 amino acids from the cysteine to the phenylalanine. Kept here is only the CDR3 DNA, which spans 42 bases and is read in frame from base 1. Cut back by 3 bases and 0 bases, the V and J ends lie 6 bases apart. CDR1 and CDR2 (MNHNS, SASEGT) derive from the germline V gene. The input for sequencing was CD4+ T cells from blood, taken at baseline. The rearrangement combines TRBV6-1 with TRBJ1-3, with the D segment identity uncertain. The source is a human donor with classical Hodgkin lymphoma. The CDR3 protein is CASSDIHSGNTIYF. The DNA sequence is as follows: TGTGCCAGCAGTGACATTCACTCTGGAAACACCATATATTTT.